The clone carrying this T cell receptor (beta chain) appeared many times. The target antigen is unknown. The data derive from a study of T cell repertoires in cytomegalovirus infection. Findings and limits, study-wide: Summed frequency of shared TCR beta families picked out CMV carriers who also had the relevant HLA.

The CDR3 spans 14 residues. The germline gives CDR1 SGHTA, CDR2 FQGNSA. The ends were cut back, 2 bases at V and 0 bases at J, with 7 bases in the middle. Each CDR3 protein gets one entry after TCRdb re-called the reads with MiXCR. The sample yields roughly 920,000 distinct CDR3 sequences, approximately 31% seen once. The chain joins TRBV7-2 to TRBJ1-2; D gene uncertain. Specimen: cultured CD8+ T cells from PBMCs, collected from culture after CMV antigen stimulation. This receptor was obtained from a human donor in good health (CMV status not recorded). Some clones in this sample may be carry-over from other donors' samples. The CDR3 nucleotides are TGTGCCAGCAGCTTACTCTTGGCTAACTATGGCTACACCTTC. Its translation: CASSLLLANYGYTF.